The rows below give T cell receptor beta chains drawn from one sample of a study of OX40 agonist ivuxolimab in advanced cancers. Here immunoSEQ multiplex PCR was the method, and the copy in TCRdb shows in-frame clones only, minus some. The data show around 130,000 clones, with around 93% seen just once and around 0.15% held by the top ten. The specimen comprised CD4+ or CD8+ T cells sorted from blood, sampled in a trial of the OX40 agonist ivuxolimab. The receptor set was obtained from an adult with an advanced solid tumor such as melanoma, head and neck, liver or kidney cancer. Both conserved end residues are part of each CDR3. D genes are given only for firm matches. Not all rows give a size; the values are once, few, many and, for expanded clones, a class.

V gene: TRBV29-1; J gene: TRBJ1-5; D gene: .; clone size: .; CDR3 DNA: TGCAGCGCCTCAGGGGAATATAGCAATCAGCCCCAGCATTTT; CDR3 protein: CSASGEYSNQPQHF
V gene: TRBV7-2; J gene: TRBJ2-3; D gene: .; clone size: .; CDR3 DNA: TGTGCCAGCAGCTTAAGCGGTGCGGGATCAGATACGCAGTATTTT; CDR3 protein: CASSLSGAGSDTQYF
V gene: TRBV7-2; J gene: TRBJ2-2; D gene: .; clone size: .; CDR3 DNA: TGTGCCAGCAGCTTGCAACAGGTCACCGGGGAGCTGTTTTTT; CDR3 protein: CASSLQQVTGELFF
V gene: TRBV6-5; J gene: TRBJ2-7; D gene: .; clone size: .; CDR3 DNA: TGTGCCAGCAGTTACTCGAAGGACACATACGAGCAGTACTTC; CDR3 protein: CASSYSKDTYEQYF
V gene: TRBV2; J gene: TRBJ1-1; D gene: .; clone size: .; CDR3 DNA: TGTGCCAGCAGTGCCCAGGAAGGACGCACTGAAGCTTTCTTT; CDR3 protein: CASSAQEGRTEAFF
V gene: TRBV9; J gene: TRBJ1-2; D gene: .; clone size: .; CDR3 DNA: TGTGCCAGCAGCGTAGCTACAAGTGGCTACACCTTC; CDR3 protein: CASSVATSGYTF
V gene: TRBV9; J gene: TRBJ1-1; D gene: TRBD1; clone size: .; CDR3 DNA: TGTGCCAGCAGCGCTTTGACCCAGGGGGAAACTGAAGCTTTCTTT; CDR3 protein: CASSALTQGETEAFF
V gene: TRBV5-6; J gene: TRBJ1-3; D gene: .; clone size: once; CDR3 DNA: TGTGCCAGCAGCAGAGGGCAAACCTCTGGAAACACCATATATTTT; CDR3 protein: CASSRGQTSGNTIYF
V gene: TRBV7-2; J gene: TRBJ2-7; D gene: .; clone size: .; CDR3 DNA: TGTGCCAGCAGCGCGACCACAGGGCCACCCTACGAGCAGTACTTC; CDR3 protein: CASSATTGPPYEQYF
V gene: TRBV7-9; J gene: TRBJ1-1; D gene: .; clone size: .; CDR3 DNA: TGTGCCAGCAGCTTAATTGATGGATACACTGAAGCTTTCTTT; CDR3 protein: CASSLIDGYTEAFF
V gene: TRBV10-1; J gene: TRBJ2-2; D gene: TRBD1; clone size: .; CDR3 DNA: TGCGCCAGCAGTGGGGACAGCGGGGAGCTGTTTTTT; CDR3 protein: CASSGDSGELFF
V gene: TRBV18; J gene: TRBJ1-1; D gene: .; clone size: .; CDR3 DNA: TGTGCCAGCTCACTATCAGGCTTAAGCACTGAAGCTTTCTTT; CDR3 protein: CASSLSGLSTEAFF
V gene: TRBV5-6; J gene: TRBJ1-1; D gene: .; clone size: .; CDR3 DNA: TGTGCCAGGTGGGGTCGGGTCTGCACTGAAGCTTTCTTT; CDR3 protein: CARWGRVCTEAFF
V gene: TRBV6-5; J gene: TRBJ2-5; D gene: .; clone size: .; CDR3 DNA: TGTGCCAGCAGTTACTCCGGGGGCGGGGTAGAGACCCAGTACTTC; CDR3 protein: CASSYSGGGVETQYF
V gene: TRBV7-2; J gene: TRBJ1-6; D gene: .; clone size: .; CDR3 DNA: TGTGCCAGCAGCTTAGTGGGTTATAATTCACCCCTCCACTTT; CDR3 protein: CASSLVGYNSPLHF
V gene: TRBV28; J gene: TRBJ1-5; D gene: TRBD1; clone size: .; CDR3 DNA: TGTGCCAGCAGTTCTCCCGGGACAGGGGGGGCTGGCCAGCATTTT; CDR3 protein: CASSSPGTGGAGQHF
V gene: TRBV18; J gene: TRBJ1-1; D gene: .; clone size: .; CDR3 DNA: TGTGCCAGCTCCCCAGGCGGATCGGACACTGAAGCTTTCTTT; CDR3 protein: CASSPGGSDTEAFF
V gene: TRBV4-3; J gene: TRBJ1-4; D gene: .; clone size: .; CDR3 DNA: TGCGCCAGCAGCCAACTTTGGGACGGACGTCCGTCAACTAATGAAAAACTGTTTTTT; CDR3 protein: CASSQLWDGRPSTNEKLFF
V gene: TRBV7-3; J gene: TRBJ2-2; D gene: .; clone size: .; CDR3 DNA: TGTGCCAGCAGCCTCCACGCCGGGACTGCCAACACCGGGGAGCTGTTTTTT; CDR3 protein: CASSLHAGTANTGELFF
V gene: TRBV9; J gene: TRBJ2-1; D gene: .; clone size: .; CDR3 DNA: TGTGCCAGCAGCGTAGGGCCGGGGGAGCACAATGAGCAGTTCTTC; CDR3 protein: CASSVGPGEHNEQFF
V gene: TRBV7-6; J gene: TRBJ2-1; D gene: .; clone size: .; CDR3 DNA: TGTGCCAGCAGCCCCACTCAGAGCTCCTACAATGAGCAGTTCTTC; CDR3 protein: CASSPTQSSYNEQFF
V gene: TRBV19; J gene: TRBJ2-3; D gene: TRBD2; clone size: .; CDR3 DNA: TGTGCCAGTAGTATTGGCGGGGGGCGTAGAGATACGCAGTATTTT; CDR3 protein: CASSIGGGRRDTQYF
V gene: TRBV15; J gene: TRBJ1-5; D gene: .; clone size: .; CDR3 DNA: TGTGCCACCAGCAGAGATGCGCAGCCCCAGCATTTT; CDR3 protein: CATSRDAQPQHF
V gene: TRBV2; J gene: TRBJ2-7; D gene: .; clone size: few; CDR3 DNA: TGTGCCAGCACCAAAGAGGGGCAGGCAGGCGAGCAGTACTTC; CDR3 protein: CASTKEGQAGEQYF
V gene: TRBV19; J gene: TRBJ1-4; D gene: .; clone size: .; CDR3 DNA: TGTGCCAGTAGTTTACGGGGGCGCACGGGTGAAAAACTGTTTTTT; CDR3 protein: CASSLRGRTGEKLFF
V gene: TRBV5-1; J gene: TRBJ2-1; D gene: TRBD2; clone size: .; CDR3 DNA: TGCGCCAGCAGCTTGGCGGTTTGGGATAGCGGGAGGTCTTCCTACAATGAGCAGTTCTTC; CDR3 protein: CASSLAVWDSGRSSYNEQFF
V gene: TRBV7-3; J gene: TRBJ2-2; D gene: .; clone size: .; CDR3 DNA: TGTGCCAGCAGCTTAAGCGTTGACCAGAGACAGGTTGGGAGGCGGGAGCTGTTTTTT; CDR3 protein: CASSLSVDQRQVGRRELFF
V gene: TRBV6-5; J gene: TRBJ1-4; D gene: .; clone size: .; CDR3 DNA: TGTGCCAGCAGTTGGGGGGAAAAACTGTTTTTT; CDR3 protein: CASSWGEKLFF
V gene: TRBV9; J gene: TRBJ2-7; D gene: .; clone size: .; CDR3 DNA: TGTGCCAGCAGCGGAGGGATGATGGGGGACAAAGCCTACGAGCAGTACTTC; CDR3 protein: CASSGGMMGDKAYEQYF
V gene: TRBV5-1; J gene: TRBJ2-1; D gene: .; clone size: once; CDR3 DNA: TGCGCCAGCAGCTTGGGAACTGCTTCCTACAATGAGCAGTTCTTC; CDR3 protein: CASSLGTASYNEQFF
V gene: TRBV29-1; J gene: TRBJ2-1; D gene: .; clone size: .; CDR3 DNA: TGCAGCGTTGAATATGAGCAGTTCTTC; CDR3 protein: CSVEYEQFF
V gene: TRBV7-3; J gene: TRBJ1-3; D gene: .; clone size: .; CDR3 DNA: TGTGCCAGCAGCCCGGGAGGGCCGGGCACCATATATTTT; CDR3 protein: CASSPGGPGTIYF
V gene: TRBV18; J gene: TRBJ1-5; D gene: .; clone size: .; CDR3 DNA: TGTGCCAGCTCGCACCTTGAGGTCAATCAGCCCCAGCATTTT; CDR3 protein: CASSHLEVNQPQHF
V gene: TRBV5-1; J gene: TRBJ2-2; D gene: .; clone size: .; CDR3 DNA: TGCGCCAGCAGCTTGGTTTCCGCCACCGGGGAGCTGTTTTTT; CDR3 protein: CASSLVSATGELFF
V gene: TRBV19; J gene: TRBJ2-1; D gene: TRBD2; clone size: once; CDR3 DNA: TGTGCCACTAGTTTCAGCGGGATCTCCTACAATGAGCAGTTCTTC; CDR3 protein: CATSFSGISYNEQFF
V gene: TRBV4-3; J gene: TRBJ2-1; D gene: .; clone size: .; CDR3 DNA: TGCGCCAGCAGCCATGCAGGGCCTCCGGGCAATGAGCAGTTCTTC; CDR3 protein: CASSHAGPPGNEQFF
V gene: TRBV6-1; J gene: TRBJ1-6; D gene: .; clone size: .; CDR3 DNA: TGTGCCAGCAGTGAATTCGGGACAAGTAATTCACCCCTCCACTTT; CDR3 protein: CASSEFGTSNSPLHF
V gene: TRBV28; J gene: TRBJ2-5; D gene: .; clone size: .; CDR3 DNA: TGTGCCAGCAGCCGGGGACGGTTACAAGAGACCCAGTACTTC; CDR3 protein: CASSRGRLQETQYF
V gene: TRBV4-1; J gene: TRBJ2-7; D gene: .; clone size: once; CDR3 DNA: TGCGCCAGCAGCCAAGATCCGCAAGGGTCTCTCGGCCGATACGAGCAGTACTTC; CDR3 protein: CASSQDPQGSLGRYEQYF
V gene: TRBV6-5; J gene: TRBJ2-1; D gene: TRBD2; clone size: .; CDR3 DNA: TGTGCCAGCGGGAGGGAATACAATGAGCAGTTCTTC; CDR3 protein: CASGREYNEQFF
V gene: TRBV28; J gene: TRBJ2-7; D gene: .; clone size: .; CDR3 DNA: TGTGCCAGCAGTCTCAGGGACTACGAGCAGTACTTC; CDR3 protein: CASSLRDYEQYF
V gene: TRBV19; J gene: TRBJ2-2; D gene: .; clone size: .; CDR3 DNA: TGTGCCAGTAGTATCCAGGGAGGCAGGAACACCGGGGAGCTGTTTTTT; CDR3 protein: CASSIQGGRNTGELFF
V gene: TRBV28; J gene: TRBJ2-2; D gene: .; clone size: .; CDR3 DNA: TGTGCCAGCAATTTTAAGGGGACGAACACCGGGGAGCTGTTTTTT; CDR3 protein: CASNFKGTNTGELFF
V gene: TRBV4-3; J gene: TRBJ2-7; D gene: .; clone size: .; CDR3 DNA: TGCGCCAGCAGCCCACTTCGGGCTAGAGTATACGAGCAGTACTTC; CDR3 protein: CASSPLRARVYEQYF
V gene: TRBV6-5; J gene: TRBJ1-6; D gene: .; clone size: .; CDR3 DNA: TGTGCCAGCAGTGAGGGTGTGAAGGATTCACCCCTCCACTTT; CDR3 protein: CASSEGVKDSPLHF
V gene: TRBV5-6; J gene: TRBJ2-1; D gene: TRBD2; clone size: .; CDR3 DNA: TGTGCCAGCAGCTTGTTTGCGGGAGGGCCACCCTACAATGAGCAGTTCTTC; CDR3 protein: CASSLFAGGPPYNEQFF
V gene: TRBV5-1; J gene: TRBJ1-5; D gene: .; clone size: .; CDR3 DNA: TGCGCCAGCAGCTTGTCCGCAGGGGCATTCAGCAATCAGCCCCAGCATTTT; CDR3 protein: CASSLSAGAFSNQPQHF
V gene: TRBV18; J gene: TRBJ1-5; D gene: .; clone size: once; CDR3 DNA: TGTGCCAGCTCACCGGGGCAGGGTCAGCCCCAGCATTTT; CDR3 protein: CASSPGQGQPQHF
V gene: TRBV5-1; J gene: TRBJ2-1; D gene: TRBD2; clone size: .; CDR3 DNA: TGCGCCAGCAGCTTGGCTAGCGGGGTGGGTGAGCAGTTCTTC; CDR3 protein: CASSLASGVGEQFF
V gene: TRBV28; J gene: TRBJ2-5; D gene: .; clone size: once; CDR3 DNA: TGTGCCAGCAGTTTATGGGGGACTGGAACCCAGTACTTC; CDR3 protein: CASSLWGTGTQYF
V gene: TRBV6-1; J gene: TRBJ1-3; D gene: .; clone size: .; CDR3 DNA: TGTGCCATCAAAACCTCCTCTGGAAACACCATATATTTT; CDR3 protein: CAIKTSSGNTIYF
V gene: TRBV18; J gene: TRBJ2-5; D gene: .; clone size: .; CDR3 DNA: TGTGCCAGCTCAGCCGGGACCCAAGAGACCCAGTACTTC; CDR3 protein: CASSAGTQETQYF
V gene: TRBV5-6; J gene: TRBJ2-7; D gene: .; clone size: .; CDR3 DNA: TGTGCCAGCAGCCCCTCCCGAAACAACGAGCAGTACTTC; CDR3 protein: CASSPSRNNEQYF
V gene: TRBV28; J gene: TRBJ1-1; D gene: .; clone size: .; CDR3 DNA: TGTGCCAGCAGTACTGCTACTCCCCGGACCGACACTGAAGCTTTCTTT; CDR3 protein: CASSTATPRTDTEAFF
V gene: TRBV30; J gene: TRBJ1-1; D gene: TRBD1; clone size: .; CDR3 DNA: TGTGCCTGGTGCTACGGGACAGAAAACACTGAAGCTTTCTTT; CDR3 protein: CAWCYGTENTEAFF
V gene: TRBV6-6; J gene: TRBJ1-2; D gene: .; clone size: .; CDR3 DNA: TGTGCCAGCAGTTACTTAAAGGGTAGGGCTAACTATGGCTACACCTTC; CDR3 protein: CASSYLKGRANYGYTF
V gene: TRBV6-5; J gene: TRBJ2-3; D gene: TRBD2; clone size: once; CDR3 DNA: TGTGCCAGCAGTTCCACTAGCGGGCGCACAGATACGCAGTATTTT; CDR3 protein: CASSSTSGRTDTQYF